These 21 T cell receptor beta chains were all obtained from the same sample, sequenced in a study of CD8 T cells in Susac syndrome. Random hexamers were used to reverse transcribe about 0.5 to 1 ug of RNA. TCRdb ran MiXCR on the immunoSEQ multiplex PCR reads and lists one entry per CDR3 protein. This table has about 2,600 distinct CDR3 sequences, roughly four fifths appearing once. The memory subsets used in TEMRA sorting were defined through staining for CD27 and CD45RA. The sample comprised CD8+ TEMRA cells from PBMCs. Regarding subset: FACS-sorted terminally differentiated effector memory CD8+ T cells re-expressing CD45RA (CD8+ TEMRA). These receptors came from a human donor with Susac syndrome.

This rearrangement joins TRBV20-1 to TRBJ2-1; 7 bases fit TRBD2. The CDR3 contains 12 residues. Trimming at V came to 2 bases and at J to 5 bases, leaving 0 bases not matched to a gene. Germline V gene data show CDR1 as DFQATT and CDR2 as SNEGSKA (reference sequence). The CDR3 is CSARLADNEQFF. The CDR3 coding sequence is TGCAGTGCTAGACTAGCGGACAATGAGCAGTTCTTC.

The genes are TRBV2 and TRBJ2-5, with D perhaps being TRBD1 or TRBD2 (6 bases each). Germline V lookup: CDR1 SNHLY, CDR2 FYNNEI. CDR3 length: 18 amino acids. Trimming left V 3 bases short and J 0 bases short, with 20 bases between. The DNA for the CDR3 is TGTGCCAGCAGTGACTGGGGGCGGGGATATTCGCACCAAGAGACCCAGTACTTC. Amino acid sequence: CASSDWGRGYSHQETQYF.

The V gene is TRBV13, the J gene TRBJ2-5; no firm D call. Germline V gives CDR1 PRHDT, CDR2 FYEKMQ (reference sequence). V gave up 5 bases and J gave up 3 bases, with 19 bases separating them. The CDR3 is made up of 16 amino acids. CDR3 sequence reads: CASSLRTWVHKETQYF. The CDR3 DNA follows: TGTGCCAGCAGCCTACGGACGTGGGTCCATAAAGAGACCCAGTACTTC.

The rearrangement links TRBV5-6 to TRBJ2-7; no firm D call. Trimming shortened V by 3 bases and J by 0 bases, and 7 bases separated the two germline ends. This CDR3 comprises 13 residues. Germline V gene data show CDR1 as SGHDT and CDR2 as YYEEEE. The CDR3 DNA sequence: TGTGCCAGCAGCTCGGACCCCTCCTACGAGCAGTACTTC. It codes for CASSSDPSYEQYF.

This chain uses TRBV9 with TRBJ1-2; D unresolved. V gave up 0 bases and J gave up 6 bases, with 15 bases separating them. Germline V lookup: CDR1 SGDLS, CDR2 YYNGEE. The CDR3 runs 15 residues. This CDR3 is CASSVEEGPPDGYTF. DNA of the CDR3: TGTGCCAGCAGCGTAGAAGAGGGCCCCCCCGATGGCTACACCTTC. Supplemented by reference TRBV9 and TRBJ1-2, the full variable domain reads DSGVTQTPKHLITATGQRVTLRCSPRSGDLSVYWYQQSLDQGLQFLIQYYNGEERAKGNILERFSAQQFPDLHSELNLSSLELGDSALYFCASSVEEGPPDGYTFGSGTRLTVV.

This chain connects TRBV2 to TRBJ2-7; no clear D. The V gene's germline CDR1 is SNHLY and CDR2 FYNNEI. The CDR3 has 15 residues. Between the trimmed V and J ends, which lost 2 bases and 2 bases, there was a span of 13 bases. In nucleotides, the CDR3 is TGTGCCAGCAGTGAATGGTTGACACCAACCTACGAGCAGTACTTC. Its translation: CASSEWLTPTYEQYF.

J is TRBJ2-5 and V is TRBV2; no firm D call. This CDR3 contains 13 residues. CDR1 and CDR2 (germline): SNHLY, FYNNEI. The ends were cut back, 6 bases at V and 5 bases at J, with 13 bases in the middle. The DNA of the CDR3 is TGTGCCAGCAGAGGCGCATTGGGCGAGACCCAGTACTTC. This encodes CASRGALGETQYF.

V gene TRBV28 combines with J gene TRBJ1-1, with D unresolved. The V gene lost 1 base and the J gene lost 0 bases, with 9 bases spanning the gap. This CDR3 comprises 15 residues. Germline values: CDR1 MDHEN, CDR2 SYDVKM. The CDR3: CASSLSESMNTEAFF. In DNA form, the CDR3 reads TGTGCCAGCAGTTTATCCGAAAGTATGAACACTGAAGCTTTCTTT.

The genes are TRBV7-9 and TRBJ2-1, with a tentative D call TRBD2 (6 bases). CDR1 is SEHNR and CDR2 is FQNEAQ in the germline V gene (reference sequence). The length of the CDR3 is 13 residues. With 5 bases removed from V and 8 bases from J, the gap between germline ends came to 13 bases. CDR3 sequence: CASSGGNGHEQFF. DNA for the CDR3: TGTGCCAGCAGCGGGGGGAACGGTCATGAGCAGTTCTTC.

The chain employs TRBV12-3 or TRBV12-4 and TRBJ1-1; D is undetermined. The CDR3 contains 14 residues. Trimming took off 4 bases at V and 5 bases at J, with 14 bases between the two ends. The CDR3 DNA reads as TGTGCCAGCAGTTCGGAGGGCGCCGGGACTGAAGCTTTCTTT. This encodes CASSSEGAGTEAFF.

This clonotype has just a few counts. The chain carries TRBV3-1 and TRBJ2-1, with D possibly being TRBD2 (5 bases). The germline CDR1 and CDR2 sequences are LGHDT and YNNKEL (reference sequence). Trimming pared 1 base from V and 9 bases from J, leaving 7 bases between. The CDR3 is 12 residues long. CDR3 nucleotides: TGTGCCAGCAGCCAAGTCGGGGTTGAGCAGTTCTTC. It translates to CASSQVGVEQFF.

The V call is TRBV19, the J call TRBJ1-1; D unresolved. The CDR3 length is 15 residues. CDR1 and CDR2 from the germline V gene are LNHDA and SQIVND (reference sequence). Trimming stripped 0 bases from V and 1 base from J, with 9 bases between. The CDR3 DNA reads as TGTGCCAGTAGTATAGACGAGGGCCCGAACACTGAAGCTTTCTTT. Amino acids: CASSIDEGPNTEAFF.

The chain carries TRBV20-1 and TRBJ2-7; 7 bases fit TRBD2. V was clipped by 1 base and J by 2 bases; unmatched bases: 11. This CDR3 contains 16 residues. Germline values: CDR1 DFQATT, CDR2 SNEGSKA (reference sequence). The CDR3 DNA sequence: TGCAGTGCTAGAGGAGAGGTGGGGGAGGGGCCCTACGAGCAGTACTTC. Encoded protein: CSARGEVGEGPYEQYF.

The chain combines TRBV6-1 with TRBJ2-7; weak D call: TRBD2 (6 bases). Trimming stripped 0 bases from V and 4 bases from J, with 13 bases between. Germline CDR1 and CDR2: MNHNS and SASEGT. The CDR3 covers 15 residues. CDR3 DNA sequence: TGTGCCAGCAGTGAAGCCCCGCGGGGTTCTTACGAGCAGTACTTC. It specifies CASSEAPRGSYEQYF.

This clonotype appeared a few times. The chain combines TRBV5-1 with TRBJ2-1; perhaps TRBD1 as D (6 bases). The CDR3 spans 16 residues. Trimming pared 0 bases from V and 0 bases from J, leaving 10 bases between. CDR1 is SGHRS, CDR2 YFSETQ, per germline. This chain's CDR3 is CASSLAGQLSYNEQFF. CDR3 bases: TGCGCCAGCAGCTTGGCCGGACAGCTCTCCTACAATGAGCAGTTCTTC.

This rearrangement joins TRBV13 to TRBJ2-7; perhaps TRBD1 as D (6 bases). V lost 4 bases and J lost 3, with 13 bases in between. The CDR3 extends over 14 amino acids. CDR1 PRHDT and CDR2 FYEKMQ come from the germline V gene (reference sequence). CDR3 sequence (DNA): TGTGCCAGCAGCTCATACCCGGACAGCTACGAGCAGTACTTC. Its protein is CASSSYPDSYEQYF.

J is TRBJ2-1 and V is TRBV28; D may match TRBD1 or TRBD2 (5 bases each). Trimming cost V 11 bases and J 0 bases, with 26 bases left between them. The CDR3 has 18 residues. Germline V gene data show CDR1 as MDHEN and CDR2 as SYDVKM. The CDR3, as DNA: TGTGCCTGGAGTGGGGGAGTTATAGGGGAGAGCTCCTACAATGAGCAGTTCTTC. It codes for CAWSGGVIGESSYNEQFF. The full variable domain, rest sourced from reference TRBV28 and TRBJ2-1, is DVKVTQSSRYLVKRTGEKVFLECVQDMDHENMFWYRQDPGLGLRLIYFSYDVKMKEKGDIPEGYSVSREKKERFSLILESASTNQTSMYLCAWSGGVIGESSYNEQFFGPGTRLTVL.

This clonotype showed up just a few times. The chain uses TRBV4-1 and TRBJ2-7, with a possible D match to TRBD1 (6 bases). CDR3 length: 13 residues. Germline V gene data show CDR1 as MGHRA and CDR2 as YSYEKL. Trimming shortened V by 0 bases and J by 5 bases, and 8 bases separated the two germline ends. CDR3 residues: CASSQDPGDEQYF. CDR3 nucleotides: TGCGCCAGCAGCCAAGATCCAGGGGACGAGCAGTACTTC.

The gene calls are TRBV24-1 and TRBJ1-4, with 9 positions matching TRBD1. Unmatched junction bases numbered 6, after V lost 3 bases and J lost 5 bases. This CDR3 spans 16 amino acids. The germline V gene encodes CDR1 KGHDR and CDR2 SFDVKD. The CDR3 region is CATSDRSGTGNEKLFF. DNA of the CDR3: TGTGCCACCAGTGATCGGTCCGGGACAGGGAATGAAAAACTGTTTTTT.

V is TRBV27 and J is TRBJ2-1; TRBD2 matches at 8 bases. This CDR3 contains 14 residues. The V segment lost 4 bases and the J segment 5 bases; nucleotides outside the gene matches: 4. Germline V gene sequence: CDR1 MNHEY, CDR2 SMNVEV (reference sequence). The CDR3 DNA sequence: TGTGCCAGCAGTTGGGGCGGGAGGAACAATGAGCAGTTCTTC. It encodes CASSWGGRNNEQFF.

The rearrangement links TRBV13 to TRBJ2-2, with D perhaps TRBD1 (6 bases). Looked up from germline, CDR1 is PRHDT and CDR2 is FYEKMQ (reference sequence). Trimming shortened V by 2 bases and J by 2 bases, and 12 bases separated the two germline ends. This CDR3 is built from 16 residues. In DNA, the CDR3 is TGTGCCAGCAGCTTACTACAGGGTTCCAACACCGGGGAGCTGTTTTTT. Translated: CASSLLQGSNTGELFF.